Listed here are 25 T cell receptor beta chains from one sample, sequenced in a study of shared clonotypes between healthy human individuals. TCRdb keeps only in-frame clones here, not all; method: immunoSEQ multiplex PCR. The sample carries hundreds of thousands of clones, around 72% recorded once. What was sequenced was memory CD4+ T cells sorted from blood. Sample subset: CD45RA-negative fraction. The receptors stem from a young woman in good health.

The V gene is TRBV25-1, the J gene TRBJ2-2; 12 bases are a match to TRBD2. The CDR3 length is 16 residues. Germline CDR1 is MGHDK and CDR2 is SYGVNS. Losses at the gene ends were 8 bases for V and 0 bases for J; bases not matched to a gene: 4. The CDR3 spells CASETSGSTNTGELFF. DNA of the CDR3: TGTGCCAGCGAGACTAGCGGGAGTACGAACACCGGGGAGCTGTTTTTT.

The chain links TRBV5-1 to TRBJ2-5; 9 bases agree with TRBD2. Germline CDR1 reads SGHRS; CDR2 reads YFSETQ. J gave up 4 bases and V 1 base, and 8 bases lay outside the gene matches. This CDR3 has 16 amino acids. The CDR3 DNA sequence: TGCGCCAGCAGCTTGTCCCTAGCGGGGCTAAGAGAGACCCAGTACTTC. Translation gives CASSLSLAGLRETQYF.

This chain joins TRBV2 and TRBJ1-2; 10 bases line up with TRBD1. Germline lookup yields CDR1 SNHLY and CDR2 FYNNEI. V dropped 7 bases and J dropped 4; count of bases not matched to a gene: 9. The CDR3 runs 15 residues. The CDR3 sequence: CASINPGQGSYGYTF. CDR3 DNA sequence: TGTGCCAGCATTAACCCGGGACAGGGGTCCTATGGCTACACCTTC.

This rearrangement joins TRBV6-6 to TRBJ2-3; D remains unclear. The germline V gene has CDR1 MNHNY and CDR2 SVGAGI (reference sequence). The CDR3 covers 14 residues. The V end lost 2 bases, the J end lost 2 bases, and 8 bases lay between the germline ends. CDR3 sequence (DNA): TGTGCCAGCAGTTACATAGGACCCACAGATACGCAGTATTTT. Translating gives CASSYIGPTDTQYF.

This sequence joins TRBV6-1 and TRBJ1-1; D is ambiguous. Deletions cut 2 bases from V and 4 bases from J, with 17 bases between. CDR1 and CDR2 from the germline V gene are MNHNS and SASEGT. There are 16 residues in the CDR3. The CDR3 loop reads CASSERANRSPTEAFF. CDR3 nucleotide sequence: TGTGCCAGCAGTGAACGGGCCAACCGAAGTCCCACTGAAGCTTTCTTT.

This CDR3 reads CASSSTGGSEKLFF. The DNA of the CDR3 is TGCGCCAGCAGCTCGACAGGGGGCAGCGAAAAACTGTTTTTT. J is TRBJ1-4 and V is TRBV5-1; 10 positions match TRBD1. The CDR3 runs to 14 residues. Germline trimming cut 3 bases from V and 8 bases from J; bases unmatched to any gene: 4. The germline gives CDR1 SGHRS, CDR2 YFSETQ.

This clone came up many times. This CDR3 is also generated by other DNA sequences in the sample. The chain couples TRBV7-2 to TRBJ2-7; D is ambiguous. The CDR3 spans 13 residues. V was pared by 1 base and J by 2 bases, with 6 bases between. The germline V gene encodes CDR1 SGHTA and CDR2 FQGNSA. The CDR3 DNA reads TGTGCCAGCAGCTTAGGCATCGCCTACGAGCAGTACTTC. Translation: CASSLGIAYEQYF.

V is TRBV4-2 and J is TRBJ1-1; 9 bases map to TRBD1. Germline assignment: CDR1 LGHNA and CDR2 YNFKEQ. Germline trimming cut 1 base from V and 5 bases from J; bases unmatched to any gene: 14. The CDR3 is 18 residues long. Here the CDR3 reads CASSQARPGTGLHTEAFF. CDR3 nucleotides: TGTGCCAGCAGCCAAGCGAGACCCGGGACAGGGCTCCATACTGAAGCTTTCTTT.

This rearrangement joins TRBV18 to TRBJ1-2; a possible D gene is TRBD1 (5 bases). The CDR3 runs to 13 residues. The germline CDR1 and CDR2 sequences are KGHSH and LQKENI. Trimming removed 4 bases from V and 6 bases from J, with 12 bases in between. The CDR3 DNA sequence: TGTGCCAGCTCACAAGGGCAGGGAGATGGCTACACCTTC. Protein sequence: CASSQGQGDGYTF.

This clone was counted a few times. The CDR3: CAIMSPLSYEQYF. DNA for the CDR3: TGTGCCATCATGTCCCCCCTCTCCTACGAGCAGTACTTC. This sequence joins TRBV10-3 and TRBJ2-7; D is unclear. V dropped 7 bases and J dropped 0 bases, with 10 bases sitting between them. This CDR3 spans 13 amino acids. The germline V gene encodes CDR1 ENHRY and CDR2 SYGVKD.

This clone was counted only a few times. A read error may be the cause here, since a much bigger clone is one base away. The sample contains more than one DNA sequence encoding this CDR3. This sequence joins TRBV7-9 and TRBJ2-2, with a possible D match to TRBD1 (6 bases). The CDR3 extends over 13 amino acids. V lost 2 bases and J lost 7, with 8 bases in between. Germline CDR1 SEHNR, CDR2 FQNEAQ (reference sequence). The CDR3 bases are TGTGCCAGCAGCTTACAGGGGAACGGGGAGCTGTTTTTT. This encodes CASSLQGNGELFF.

The rearrangement links TRBV19 to TRBJ2-5; D may match TRBD1 or TRBD2 (5 bases each). The CDR3 is 12 amino acids. CDR1 is LNHDA and CDR2 is SQIVND in the germline V gene (reference sequence). With 7 bases removed from V and 5 bases from J, the gap between germline ends came to 11 bases. The CDR3 sequence is CASKSGAETQYF. The DNA for the CDR3 is TGTGCCAGTAAATCCGGGGCGGAGACCCAGTACTTC.

The rearrangement joins TRBV6-6 to TRBJ1-1, with 7 positions matching TRBD1. The CDR3 is made up of 15 amino acids. Trimming took 7 bases from V and 0 from J; bases not matched to a gene: 8. Germline CDR1 is MNHNY and CDR2 is SVGAGI (reference sequence). CDR3 in amino acids: CASTHQGGMNTEAFF. The CDR3 DNA reads TGTGCCAGCACCCACCAGGGGGGTATGAACACTGAAGCTTTCTTT.

This chain uses TRBV5-1 with TRBJ1-1, with D tentatively TRBD1 (6 bases). CDR3 length: 15 amino acids. Trimming took 1 base from V and 7 from J, leaving 17 bases between them. The germline V gene encodes CDR1 SGHRS and CDR2 YFSETQ. As DNA, the CDR3 is TGCGCCAGCAGCTTGTTTTCGGGGGGCGATAGTGAAGCTTTCTTT. Encoded protein: CASSLFSGGDSEAFF. The complete variable domain, with remaining parts taken from reference TRBV5-1 and TRBJ1-1, reads KAGVTQTPRYLIKTRGQQVTLSCSPISGHRSVSWYQQTPGQGLQFLFEYFSETQRNKGNFPGRFSGRQFSNSRSEMNVSTLELGDSALYLCASSLFSGGDSEAFFGQGTRLTVV.

The genes are TRBV6-1 and TRBJ2-3, with TRBD1 as a possible D gene (6 bases). CDR3 length: 15 amino acids. Trimming removed 8 bases at V and 0 bases at J, with 15 bases between. The V gene's germline CDR1 is MNHNS and CDR2 SASEGT. The CDR3 nucleotides read TGTGCCAGCCGGAATTCAGGGGATAGCACAGATACGCAGTATTTT. Amino acid sequence: CASRNSGDSTDTQYF.

Note on this clone: The sample carries other DNA sequences with the same CDR3. This sequence joins TRBV18 and TRBJ1-1, with D hard to call. Trimming stripped 6 bases from V and 1 base from J, with 9 bases between. Germline V lookup: CDR1 KGHSH, CDR2 LQKENI. This CDR3 spans 13 amino acids. In DNA form, the CDR3 reads TGTGCCAGCTCCCCAGACGGGAACACTGAAGCTTTCTTT. Encoded protein: CASSPDGNTEAFF.

This rearrangement joins TRBV28 to TRBJ1-4; maybe TRBD1 (6 bases). This CDR3 spans 16 amino acids. Looked up from germline, CDR1 is MDHEN and CDR2 is SYDVKM. V gave up 5 bases and J gave up 8 bases, with 21 bases separating them. Here the CDR3 DNA reads TGTGCCAGCAGTCAAATCACAGGGACCAAAGGGGAAAAACTGTTTTTT. It specifies CASSQITGTKGEKLFF.

This chain joins TRBV2 and TRBJ2-2; maybe TRBD2 (5 bases). Trimming stripped 4 bases from V and 6 bases from J, with 9 bases between. Germline-derived CDR1 and CDR2 are SNHLY and FYNNEI. The CDR3 consists of 13 residues. As DNA, the CDR3 is TGTGCCAGCAGTGTCAAGAGGGCCGGGGAGCTGTTTTTT. Translating it yields CASSVKRAGELFF.

A word on this clone: A much larger clone lies one base from this, so it may be a read error. Other DNA variants within this sample encode the same CDR3. The chain combines TRBV28 with TRBJ1-5; D not resolved. Trimming removed 5 bases from V and 0 bases from J, with 5 bases in between. The V gene's germline CDR1 is MDHEN and CDR2 SYDVKM. This CDR3 has 13 amino acids. The CDR3 sequence: CASSLYSNQPQHF. The CDR3 nucleotides read TGTGCCAGCAGTCTCTATAGCAATCAGCCCCAGCATTTT.

This chain connects TRBV7-8 to TRBJ1-4; D is possibly TRBD1 (5 bases). The germline CDR1 and CDR2 sequences are SGHVS and FQNEAQ. The CDR3 has 16 residues. The V end was cut by 4 bases, the J end by 0 bases, with 12 bases between. DNA for the CDR3: TGTGCCAGCAGCTGGACCGTGGGGGCAACTAATGAAAAACTGTTTTTT. The encoded protein is CASSWTVGATNEKLFF. The full variable domain, its missing parts supplied by reference TRBV7-8 and TRBJ1-4, is GAGVSQSPRYKVAKRGQDVALRCDPISGHVSLFWYQQALGQGPEFLTYFQNEAQLDKSGLPSDRFFAERPEGSVSTLKIQRTQQEDSAVYLCASSWTVGATNEKLFFGSGTQLSVL.

The chain joins TRBV30 to TRBJ2-1; possibly TRBD2 for D (6 bases). The CDR3 runs 16 residues. CDR1 is GTSNPN, CDR2 SVGIG, per germline (reference sequence). V was trimmed by 6 bases and J by 2 bases, leaving 20 bases between them. In DNA form, the CDR3 reads TGTGCCTGCCAAGTACCGGGACTCCGGGCCTACAATGAGCAGTTCTTC. It codes for CACQVPGLRAYNEQFF.

This clone was seen more than once but under ten times. This rearrangement joins TRBV19 to TRBJ1-2, with 7 bases identical to TRBD1. The CDR3 covers 14 residues. Germline CDR1 LNHDA, CDR2 SQIVND (reference sequence). The J segment lost 3 bases and the V segment lost 9 bases, leaving 10 bases of the junction unmatched. The CDR3 nucleotides read TGTGCCAGCCGAAAGGGGGACAGAGACTATGGCTACACCTTC. Its translation is CASRKGDRDYGYTF.

This clone occurred once. The V gene is TRBV2, the J gene TRBJ2-2, with TRBD2 identical over 7 bases. The junction had 4 bases not matched to a gene; V was cut back by 8 bases and J by 1 base. Per germline, CDR1 SNHLY and CDR2 FYNNEI. The CDR3 is 14 residues long. The CDR3 reads CASQGLKNTGELFF. The CDR3 nucleotides read TGTGCCAGCCAGGGACTAAAGAACACCGGGGAGCTGTTTTTT.

The chain is built from TRBV10-3 and TRBJ2-1, with D possibly being TRBD2 (6 bases). The CDR3 is 11 amino acids. V lost 10 bases, J lost 7 bases, and 11 bases lay in between. The germline gives CDR1 ENHRY, CDR2 SYGVKD. The CDR3 DNA reads as TGTGCCACATCACTAGCAAATGAGCAGTTCTTC. Amino acids: CATSLANEQFF.

This clone was recorded at least ten times. The chain has TRBV5-4 and TRBJ1-4; D might be TRBD1 (5 bases). This CDR3 has 16 amino acids. V lost 2 bases to trimming and J lost 0 bases, with 11 bases between them. CDR1 is SGHNT and CDR2 is YYREEE in the germline V gene (reference sequence). The CDR3 DNA sequence: TGTGCCAGCAGCTTTCAGCCAGGGTCAACTAATGAAAAACTGTTTTTT. Its translation: CASSFQPGSTNEKLFF. Full variable domain (remainder filled in from reference TRBV5-4 and TRBJ1-4): ETGVTQSPTHLIKTRGQQVTLRCSSQSGHNTVSWYQQALGQGPQFIFQYYREEENGRGNFPPRFSGLQFPNYSSELNVNALELDDSALYLCASSFQPGSTNEKLFFGSGTQLSVL.